Listed here are 22 T cell receptor beta chains from one sample, sequenced in a study of a mutant IDH1 vaccine in newly diagnosed glioma. These TCRs are of unknown antigen specificity. Indicated time point: week 11, during vaccination. Topical imiquimod was applied with each vaccine dose, which held 300 ug of mutant IDH1 20-mer peptide. Produced via immunoSEQ multiplex PCR; TCRdb's table is partial and in-frame only. The sample lists about 120,000 clones, roughly 90% occurring once. Sequencing was performed on PBMCs, taken from a glioma patient whose treatment included an IDH1 peptide vaccine. Source of these receptors: a woman in her forties or fifties with glioma.

The chain combines TRBV27 with TRBJ2-7; possible D gene TRBD2, 5 bases. Trimming removed 5 bases from V and 4 bases from J, with 15 bases in between. Germline CDR1 reads MNHEY; CDR2 reads SMNVEV (reference sequence). This CDR3 contains 14 residues. The CDR3 is CASSLARVSYEQYF. Here the CDR3 DNA reads TGTGCCAGCAGTCTAGCTCGGGTTAGTTACGAGCAGTACTTC.

The chain carries TRBV7-8 and TRBJ2-7, with D possibly being TRBD1 (5 bases). The CDR3 length is 14 residues. V dropped 1 base and J dropped 2 bases, with 9 bases sitting between them. Germline CDR1 SGHVS, CDR2 FQNEAQ. The CDR3 bases are TGTGCCAGCAGCTTAGATACAGGAGCCTACGAGCAGTACTTC. This encodes CASSLDTGAYEQYF.

The rearrangement joins TRBV28 to TRBJ1-2, with D perhaps TRBD1 (6 bases). The V gene's germline CDR1 is MDHEN and CDR2 SYDVKM. The CDR3 length is 12 residues. Trimming cost V 10 bases and J 0 bases, with 9 bases left between them. The CDR3 is CATGGSNYGYTF. The DNA for the CDR3 is TGTGCCACGGGGGGCTCTAACTATGGCTACACCTTC.

V and J are TRBV6-6 and TRBJ1-6, with 7 bases that match TRBD1. Trimming removed 4 bases from V and 6 bases from J; junction bases left unmatched: 3. The CDR3 runs 14 residues. The germline V gene encodes CDR1 MNHNY and CDR2 SVGAGI (reference sequence). CDR3 nucleotide sequence: TGTGCCAGCAGTTCCGGGGACAGTAATTCACCCCTCCACTTT. Encoded protein: CASSSGDSNSPLHF.

The chain couples TRBV28 to TRBJ1-2, with D perhaps TRBD1 (6 bases). The CDR3 runs to 13 residues. The V and J ends lost 1 base and 8 bases respectively, with 11 bases between them. CDR1 MDHEN and CDR2 SYDVKM come from the germline V gene. This CDR3 reads CASSLYRERGYTF. The CDR3 nucleotides are TGTGCCAGCAGTTTATACAGGGAGAGGGGCTACACCTTC.

CDR3: CASSGLADGNGELFF. The CDR3 DNA reads as TGTGCCAGTAGCGGACTAGCGGACGGAAACGGGGAGCTGTTTTTT. V is TRBV19 and J is TRBJ2-2; 10 nucleotides align to TRBD2. The V segment lost 6 bases and the J segment 7 bases; nucleotides outside the gene matches: 8. CDR3 length equals 15 residues. Germline values: CDR1 LNHDA, CDR2 SQIVND (reference sequence).

The V call is TRBV11-3, the J call TRBJ2-7; D is uncertain. Looked up from germline, CDR1 is SGHNT and CDR2 is YENEEA. The CDR3 length is 13 residues. V gave up 2 bases and J gave up 2 bases, with 7 bases separating them. The CDR3 DNA follows: TGTGCCAGCAGCTTATCCCCGACCTACGAGCAGTACTTC. It encodes CASSLSPTYEQYF. Filled out from reference TRBV11-3 and TRBJ2-7, the complete variable domain reads EAGVVQSPRYKIIEKKQPVAFWCNPISGHNTLYWYLQNLGQGPELLIRYENEEAVDDSQLPKDRFSAERLKGVDSTLKIQPAELGDSAVYLCASSLSPTYEQYFGPGTRLTVT.

The chain carries TRBV29-1 and TRBJ1-1; 12 positions match TRBD1. The CDR3 runs 14 residues. Germline V CDR1 and CDR2: SQVTM, ANQGSEA. V was clipped by 7 bases and J by 6 bases; unmatched bases: 9. The CDR3: CSAIHRDRGPEAFF. CDR3 in DNA: TGCAGCGCAATTCACCGGGACAGGGGGCCTGAAGCTTTCTTT. The variable domain in full, with the rest retrieved from reference TRBV29-1 and TRBJ1-1, is SAVISQKPSRDICQRGTSLTIQCQVDSQVTMMFWYRQQPGQSLTLIATANQGSEATYESGFVIDKFPISRPNLTFSTLTVSNMSPEDSSIYLCSAIHRDRGPEAFFGQGTRLTVV.

This rearrangement joins TRBV4-1 to TRBJ2-7, with 8 positions matching TRBD1. After removal of 3 bases from V and 5 bases from J, the junction contained 6 bases not matched to a gene. Germline V gene sequence: CDR1 MGHRA, CDR2 YSYEKL. The CDR3 is 14 amino acids. This CDR3 reads CASSHTDRGDEQYF. In nucleotides, the CDR3 is TGCGCCAGCAGCCATACCGACAGGGGCGACGAGCAGTACTTC.

The rearrangement uses TRBV7-8 and TRBJ1-3; weak D call: TRBD1 (5 bases). CDR3 length: 15 residues. Germline CDR1 SGHVS, CDR2 FQNEAQ. V lost 4 bases to trimming and J lost 4 bases, with 14 bases between them. CDR3 in DNA: TGTGCCAGCAGCTCTTCAGGAGGGACGGGAAACACCATATATTTT. It encodes CASSSSGGTGNTIYF.

The chain has TRBV28 and TRBJ2-7; a weak D match, TRBD2 (5 bases). The CDR3 is made up of 13 amino acids. From germline, CDR1 is MDHEN and CDR2 SYDVKM. V was pared by 3 bases and J by 6 bases, with 12 bases between. The CDR3 DNA sequence: TGTGCCAGCAGTTTCTTTAGCGCGGCCGAGCAGTACTTC. Residues: CASSFFSAAEQYF. The full variable domain, with the rest looked up from reference TRBV28 and TRBJ2-7, is DVKVTQSSRYLVKRTGEKVFLECVQDMDHENMFWYRQDPGLGLRLIYFSYDVKMKEKGDIPEGYSVSREKKERFSLILESASTNQTSMYLCASSFFSAAEQYFGPGTRLTVT.

V usage is TRBV9 and J usage is TRBJ2-1; 7 nucleotides agree with TRBD2. J gave up 9 bases and V 4 bases, and 10 bases lay outside the gene matches. The CDR3 consists of 14 residues. Germline V gene lookup returns CDR1 SGDLS and CDR2 YYNGEE. CDR3 loop: CASSPGGGGLEQFF. CDR3 sequence (DNA): TGTGCCAGCAGCCCGGGGGGAGGCGGACTTGAGCAGTTCTTC.

The chain carries TRBV27 and TRBJ2-3; 14 positions match TRBD2. Germline assignment: CDR1 MNHEY and CDR2 SMNVEV (reference sequence). Trimming cost V 3 bases and J 4 bases; bases outside gene matches: 6. The CDR3 has 17 residues. DNA of the CDR3: TGTGCCAGCAGTTTCCCCACGACTAGCGGGAGGGCAGATACGCAGTATTTT. Encoded protein: CASSFPTTSGRADTQYF.

The chain joins TRBV30 to TRBJ1-2, with D uncertain. Trimming stripped 0 bases from V and 4 bases from J, with 12 bases between. The CDR3 is 14 residues long. Germline assignment: CDR1 GTSNPN and CDR2 SVGIG (reference sequence). In DNA, the CDR3 is TGTGCCTGGAGTGTAGACGCGGAGATCTATGGCTACACCTTC. Residues: CAWSVDAEIYGYTF.

The genes are TRBV7-6 and TRBJ2-2; 10 positions match TRBD2. Per germline, CDR1 SGHVS and CDR2 FNYEAQ. V lost 6 bases to trimming and J lost 7 bases; unmatched junction nucleotides: 8. The CDR3 is 15 residues long. The CDR3: CASSSSGRRGGELFF. CDR3 DNA sequence: TGTGCCAGCAGTTCTAGCGGGAGAAGGGGCGGGGAGCTGTTTTTT.

The gene calls are TRBV9 and TRBJ1-1, with TRBD1 matching over 11 bases. V was pared by 0 bases and J by 3 bases, with 7 bases of the junction left unmatched. This CDR3 has 17 residues. CDR1 and CDR2 from the germline V gene are SGDLS and YYNGEE. CDR3 DNA sequence: TGTGCCAGCAGCGTAGCCCTTTCGGGACAGGGGGACACTGAAGCTTTCTTT. Translated: CASSVALSGQGDTEAFF.

This clone was found once. The J gene is TRBJ1-5, the V gene TRBV6-5; 7 positions agree with TRBD1. Losses at the gene ends were 6 bases for V and 4 bases for J; bases not matched to a gene: 3. Looked up from germline, CDR1 is MNHEY and CDR2 is SVGAGI. CDR3 length equals 13 residues. CDR3 nucleotides: TGTGCCAGCAGGAGACAGGGTAATCAGCCCCAGCATTTT. Its protein is CASRRQGNQPQHF.

Only one count was recorded for this clone. This chain joins TRBV5-5 and TRBJ2-3; the D is unclear. This CDR3 spans 11 amino acids. Trimming took 2 bases from V and 6 from J, leaving 4 bases between them. Germline V gene data show CDR1 as SGHKS and CDR2 as YYEKEE (reference sequence). The CDR3 is CASSLSDTQYF. In nucleotides, the CDR3 is TGTGCCAGCAGCTTATCCGATACGCAGTATTTT.

V usage is TRBV7-9 and J usage is TRBJ2-7; D not certain. Germline CDR1 reads SEHNR; CDR2 reads FQNEAQ (reference sequence). CDR3 length: 13 residues. The germline V and J ends were trimmed by 5 bases and 4 bases, with 12 bases remaining between them. The DNA of the CDR3 is TGTGCCAGCAGCCCCGGTACGGTTTACGAGCAGTACTTC. Translation gives CASSPGTVYEQYF.

This chain links TRBV18 with TRBJ2-7; the match to TRBD1 covers 9 bases. V lost 2 bases and J lost 3; bases outside the gene matches: 5. The germline CDR1 and CDR2 sequences are KGHSH and LQKENI. The CDR3 is 15 amino acids. CDR3 in amino acids: CASSPEGQGGYEQYF. For the CDR3, the DNA is TGTGCCAGCTCACCAGAGGGACAGGGAGGCTACGAGCAGTACTTC. The variable domain in full, with the rest retrieved from reference TRBV18 and TRBJ2-7, is NAGVMQNPRHLVRRRGQEARLRCSPMKGHSHVYWYRQLPEEGLKFMVYLQKENIIDESGMPKERFSAEFPKEGPSILRIQQVVRGDSAAYFCASSPEGQGGYEQYFGPGTRLTVT.

The J gene is TRBJ2-5, the V gene TRBV5-1, with 7 positions matching TRBD2. J gave up 1 base and V 6 bases, and 12 bases lay outside the gene matches. The length of the CDR3 is 16 residues. Germline CDR1 and CDR2: SGHRS and YFSETQ. The CDR3 region is CASKRGERSPQETQYF. The CDR3 DNA reads TGCGCCAGCAAACGGGGGGAACGTTCCCCCCAAGAGACCCAGTACTTC.

CDR3 coding DNA: TGTGCCTGGAGTGTACAGCCAGGGCATGGCTACACCTTC. Its translation is CAWSVQPGHGYTF. The chain is built from TRBV30 and TRBJ1-2; D perhaps matches TRBD1 (5 bases). This CDR3 contains 13 residues. Germline CDR1 is GTSNPN and CDR2 is SVGIG (reference sequence). V was cut by 0 bases and J by 6 bases, with 11 bases left in between.